The 3 T cell receptor beta chains reported below all come from one sample, sequenced in a study of shared clonotypes between healthy human individuals. The naive CD8 fraction comprised CD45RO-negative cells positively selected for CCR7 and excluded terminally differentiated effector memory CD45RA+ cells. Produced via immunoSEQ multiplex PCR; TCRdb's table is partial and in-frame only. Here the sample spans some 800,000 clones, about 91% being singletons. The source material was naive CD8+ T cells sorted from blood. The receptors here all came from a man aged 30 to 45 in good health.

In its sample, this clone was seen once. The J gene is TRBJ1-1, the V gene TRBV28, with D possibly matching TRBD1 (5 bases). V was cut by 5 bases and J by 1 base, with 8 bases left in between. Germline V gene lookup returns CDR1 MDHEN and CDR2 SYDVKM. The CDR3 has 13 amino acids. CDR3 bases: TGTGCCAGCAGTAACCAGGGGAACACTGAAGCTTTCTTT. It yields the protein CASSNQGNTEAFF.

A remark on this clone: One end of the junction does not line up with germline, which may come from a read error. The CDR3 DNA sequence: TGTGCCAGCAGCCTTGGACAAGCCGACTTC. It codes for CASSLGQADF. The J gene is TRBJ1-2, the V gene TRBV9, with D possibly matching TRBD1 (5 bases). The CDR3 totals 10 residues. Germline CDR1 and CDR2: SGDLS and YYNGEE.

Comments on this clone: Other nucleotide sequences from this sample produce the same CDR3. V gene TRBV27 combines with J gene TRBJ1-1, with D unclear. CDR1 and CDR2 from the germline V gene are MNHEY and SMNVEV (reference sequence). This CDR3 contains 13 residues. Trimming shortened V by 5 bases and J by 3 bases, and 10 bases separated the two germline ends. In nucleotides, the CDR3 is TGTGCCAGCAGTCTTAACGGGGACACTGAAGCTTTCTTT. Amino acids: CASSLNGDTEAFF.